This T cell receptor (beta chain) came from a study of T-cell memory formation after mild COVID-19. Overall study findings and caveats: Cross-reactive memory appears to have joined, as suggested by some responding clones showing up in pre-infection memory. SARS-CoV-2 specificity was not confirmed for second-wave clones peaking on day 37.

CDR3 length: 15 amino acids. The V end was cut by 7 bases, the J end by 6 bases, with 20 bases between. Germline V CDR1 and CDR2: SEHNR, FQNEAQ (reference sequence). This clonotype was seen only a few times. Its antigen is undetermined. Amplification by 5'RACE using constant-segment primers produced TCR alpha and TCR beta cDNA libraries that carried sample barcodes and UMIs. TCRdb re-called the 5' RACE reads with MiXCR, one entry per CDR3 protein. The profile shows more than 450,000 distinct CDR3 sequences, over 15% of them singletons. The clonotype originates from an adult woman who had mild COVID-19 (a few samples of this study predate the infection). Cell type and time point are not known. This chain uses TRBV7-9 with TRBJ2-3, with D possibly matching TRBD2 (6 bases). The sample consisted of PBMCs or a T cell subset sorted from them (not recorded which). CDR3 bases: TGTGCCAGCAACCCCAAGGGACTCCCCCCGGATACGCAGTATTTT. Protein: CASNPKGLPPDTQYF.